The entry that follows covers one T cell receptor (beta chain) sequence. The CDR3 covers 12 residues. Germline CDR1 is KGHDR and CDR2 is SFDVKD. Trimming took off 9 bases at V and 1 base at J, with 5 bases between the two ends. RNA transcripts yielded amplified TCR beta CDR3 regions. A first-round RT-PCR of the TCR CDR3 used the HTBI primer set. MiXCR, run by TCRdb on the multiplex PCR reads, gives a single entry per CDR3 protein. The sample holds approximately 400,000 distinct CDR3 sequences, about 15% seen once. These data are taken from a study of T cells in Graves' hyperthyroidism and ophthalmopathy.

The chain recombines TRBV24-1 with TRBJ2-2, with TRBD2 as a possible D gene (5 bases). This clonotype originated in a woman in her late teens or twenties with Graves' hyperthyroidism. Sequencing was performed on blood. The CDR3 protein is CATRGNTGELFF. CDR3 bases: TGTGCCACCCGGGGGAACACCGGGGAGCTGTTTTTT.